The 25 T cell receptor beta chains listed next were all sequenced from one sample in a study of early T cells in non-severe SARS-CoV-2 infection. TCRdb reprocessed the 5' RACE reads with MiXCR, giving one entry per CDR3 protein. This sample has under 85,000 distinct CDR3 sequences; 8.5% to 10% occur once, and the top ten carry 4.5% to 6.5%. Sequencing was done on a sample of whole blood. These TCRs come from an adult who was a healthcare worker with PCR-confirmed SARS-CoV-2 infection or an uninfected control (not recorded which).

This clonotype was counted ten times or more. This sequence joins TRBV5-1 and TRBJ2-2; D gene uncertain. Germline V gives CDR1 SGHRS, CDR2 YFSETQ. This CDR3 is 12 amino acids long. Trimming took off 0 bases at V and 7 bases at J, with 4 bases between the two ends. CDR3 sequence (DNA): TGCGCCAGCAGCTTGGACGGCGGGGAGCTGTTTTTT. Its translation is CASSLDGGELFF.

This clonotype was detected ten times or more. The rearrangement uses TRBV7-3 and TRBJ2-2, with TRBD1 identical over 7 bases. CDR1 and CDR2 (germline): SGHTA, FQGTGA. V trimming: 5 bases; J trimming: 7 bases; junction bases outside the gene matches: 7. The CDR3 extends over 14 amino acids. The CDR3 sequence is CASSAQPGGGELFF. The CDR3 DNA reads TGTGCCAGCAGCGCTCAACCAGGGGGCGGGGAGCTGTTTTTT.

This clonotype was picked up a small number of times. The chain carries TRBV7-2 and TRBJ2-3; maybe TRBD1 (5 bases). This CDR3 is built from 13 residues. Looked up from germline, CDR1 is SGHTA and CDR2 is FQGNSA. Trimming cost V 5 bases and J 5 bases, with 11 bases left between them. CDR3 in DNA: TGTGCCAGCAGCCAAGGTCAGGGAGATACGCAGTATTTT. This gives the protein CASSQGQGDTQYF.

In its sample, this clonotype was seen a few times. V usage is TRBV19 and J usage is TRBJ2-4; 8 nucleotides align to TRBD2. The CDR3 covers 14 residues. J gave up 7 bases and V 7 bases, and 9 bases lay outside the gene matches. Germline CDR1 reads LNHDA; CDR2 reads SQIVND (reference sequence). CDR3 sequence (DNA): TGTGCCAGTAAACGGGCGGGGGGCGATAACATTCAGTACTTC. Translated, it gives CASKRAGGDNIQYF.

This clonotype was found a few times. The chain joins TRBV7-8 to TRBJ2-5, with 7 bases aligning to TRBD1. Germline lookup yields CDR1 SGHVS and CDR2 FQNEAQ. The junction had 14 bases not matched to a gene; V was cut back by 1 base and J by 6 bases. The CDR3 runs 17 residues. Here the CDR3 DNA reads TGTGCCAGCAGCTTAGATTTGTTCGACAGGGTTCTGCAGACCCAGTACTTC. This codes for CASSLDLFDRVLQTQYF.

The chain links TRBV19 to TRBJ2-1; D is unclear. This CDR3 contains 16 residues. Per the germline V gene, CDR1 is LNHDA and CDR2 is SQIVND (reference sequence). Trimming cost V 5 bases and J 0 bases, with 14 bases left between them. The CDR3 nucleotides are TGTGCCAGTAGTCCGCCCCAGGTCTTCTCCTACAATGAGCAGTTCTTC. The encoded protein is CASSPPQVFSYNEQFF.

The table lists this clonotype with many counts. This sequence joins TRBV27 and TRBJ2-1; TRBD2 might be the D (6 bases). This CDR3 region has 14 residues. CDR1 MNHEY and CDR2 SMNVEV come from the germline V gene (reference sequence). Deletions cut 8 bases from V and 0 bases from J, with 11 bases between. The CDR3 spells CASRSGPSYNEQFF. CDR3 nucleotides: TGTGCCAGCCGAAGCGGGCCCTCCTACAATGAGCAGTTCTTC.

The table lists this clonotype with a few counts. The chain is built from TRBV27 and TRBJ1-1, with D perhaps TRBD1 (6 bases). CDR1 and CDR2 (germline): MNHEY, SMNVEV (reference sequence). This CDR3 is 13 amino acids long. Trimming took 5 bases from V and 1 from J, leaving 8 bases between them. CDR3 nucleotides: TGTGCCAGCAGTGGACAGTCGAACACTGAAGCTTTCTTT. This translates into CASSGQSNTEAFF.

This clonotype was picked up many times. J is TRBJ1-2 and V is TRBV7-3, with D maybe TRBD1 (5 bases). V was shortened by 2 bases and J by 11 bases, with 15 bases between the two germline ends. CDR3 length: 13 residues. Germline V gene sequence: CDR1 SGHTA, CDR2 FQGTGA. The CDR3 sequence: CASSLSDTGPYTF. The CDR3 DNA follows: TGTGCCAGCAGCTTATCTGACACGGGGCCTTACACCTTC.

Remarks on this clonotype: Given a much more abundant clone one base away, this may be a read error. The chain links TRBV30 to TRBJ2-2, with D possibly being TRBD1 (6 bases). This CDR3 spans 17 amino acids. From germline, CDR1 is GTSNPN and CDR2 SVGIG (reference sequence). V was cut by 5 bases and J by 4 bases, with 23 bases left in between. The CDR3 here is CAWVVPEQQGSTGELFF. As DNA, the CDR3 is TGTGCCTGGGTCGTCCCCGAGCAGCAGGGGTCCACCGGGGAGCTGTTTTTT.

J is TRBJ2-2 and V is TRBV7-2; D may match TRBD1 or TRBD2 (5 bases each). The V gene lost 5 bases and the J gene lost 0 bases, with 10 bases spanning the gap. The CDR3 runs to 15 residues. From germline, CDR1 is SGHTA and CDR2 FQGNSA. CDR3 protein: CASSIGTANTGELFF. The CDR3 DNA reads TGTGCCAGCAGCATCGGGACGGCGAACACCGGGGAGCTGTTTTTT.

This clonotype was observed a handful of times. The V gene is TRBV28, the J gene TRBJ2-7; 7 nucleotides align to TRBD1. The CDR3 length is 15 residues. The germline V gene has CDR1 MDHEN and CDR2 SYDVKM. Unmatched junction bases numbered 9, after V lost 3 bases and J lost 4 bases. The DNA for the CDR3 is TGTGCCAGCAGTTTGCTGACAGGGAAGATTTACGAGCAGTACTTC. Its protein is CASSLLTGKIYEQYF.

This clonotype was seen a few times. CDR3 region: CSARDRTSGSISEQFF. In DNA, the CDR3 is TGCAGTGCTAGAGATAGGACTAGCGGGAGTATAAGTGAGCAGTTCTTC. The chain recombines TRBV20-1 with TRBJ2-1; TRBD2 matches at 13 bases. Germline V lookup: CDR1 DFQATT, CDR2 SNEGSKA (reference sequence). After removal of 0 bases from V and 9 bases from J, the junction contained 8 bases not matched to a gene. The CDR3 has 16 amino acids.

This clonotype was seen more than once but under ten times. The J gene is TRBJ2-3, the V gene TRBV25-1; tentative D call: TRBD1 (5 bases). V lost 6 bases and J 3 bases, leaving 13 bases between the germline ends. Germline V gives CDR1 MGHDK, CDR2 SYGVNS. The CDR3 is 14 residues long. The CDR3 is CASSDRQPTDTQYF. In DNA form, the CDR3 reads TGTGCCAGCAGCGACCGACAGCCGACAGATACGCAGTATTTT.

The gene calls are TRBV25-1 and TRBJ1-2, with TRBD1 identical over 12 bases. Looked up from germline, CDR1 is MGHDK and CDR2 is SYGVNS. The CDR3 sequence is 15 residues long. V lost 3 bases to trimming and J lost 3 bases; unmatched junction nucleotides: 2. CDR3 bases: TGTGCCAGCAGTGACCGGGACAGGGGGCACTATGGCTACACCTTC. Its translation: CASSDRDRGHYGYTF.

This clonotype has just a few counts. The genes are TRBV5-1 and TRBJ2-7; 8 nucleotides align to TRBD2. The CDR3 length is 16 residues. V trimming: 0 bases; J trimming: 2 bases; junction bases outside the gene matches: 7. The germline CDR1 and CDR2 sequences are SGHRS and YFSETQ. The CDR3 region is CASSLEGTRKTYEQYF. CDR3 bases: TGCGCCAGCAGCTTGGAGGGGACTAGGAAGACCTACGAGCAGTACTTC.

Ten or more counts support this clonotype. The rearrangement uses TRBV7-2 and TRBJ2-3, with D tentatively TRBD1 or TRBD2 (5 bases each). The CDR3 runs to 15 residues. V was pared by 5 bases and J by 3 bases, with 15 bases between. From germline, CDR1 is SGHTA and CDR2 FQGNSA. The CDR3 spells CASSPMGVLTDTQYF. The CDR3 DNA reads TGTGCCAGCAGCCCAATGGGGGTGCTGACAGATACGCAGTATTTT.

This clonotype showed up just a few times. This chain links TRBV5-1 with TRBJ2-3; D ambiguous. V gave up 4 bases and J gave up 2 bases, with 11 bases separating them. Germline V lookup: CDR1 SGHRS, CDR2 YFSETQ. CDR3 length: 14 residues. This CDR3 reads CASSLGLDTDTQYF. The CDR3 DNA follows: TGCGCCAGCAGCCTGGGTCTAGACACAGATACGCAGTATTTT.

This clonotype was counted ten times or more. The rearrangement links TRBV29-1 to TRBJ2-1, with TRBD2 as a possible D gene (6 bases). Germline lookup yields CDR1 SQVTM and CDR2 ANQGSEA. CDR3 length: 12 residues. Trimming cost V 8 bases and J 3 bases, with 11 bases left between them. The CDR3 protein is CSSYGSYNEQFF. CDR3 bases: TGCAGCTCCTACGGGAGCTACAATGAGCAGTTCTTC.

This clonotype turned up a few times. This chain uses TRBV24-1 with TRBJ2-3, with 7 bases lining up with TRBD1. The CDR3 spans 12 residues. Germline lookup yields CDR1 KGHDR and CDR2 SFDVKD. V lost 5 bases to trimming and J lost 7 bases; unmatched junction nucleotides: 2. CDR3: CATSARGYTQYF. The CDR3 DNA reads TGTGCCACCAGTGCCAGGGGGTATACGCAGTATTTT.

This clonotype was found many times. The chain employs TRBV2 and TRBJ2-7; a weak D match, TRBD1 (6 bases). This CDR3 is built from 14 residues. V was clipped by 5 bases and J by 6 bases, with 17 bases between them. The germline V gene has CDR1 SNHLY and CDR2 FYNNEI. The CDR3 region has the DNA TGTGCCAGCAGTCTGAGGTCAGGGGTAATCGAGCAGTACTTC. Amino acid sequence: CASSLRSGVIEQYF.

This clonotype was seen repeatedly, ten times or more. The chain joins TRBV20-1 to TRBJ2-3; 10 nucleotides align to TRBD2. From germline, CDR1 is DFQATT and CDR2 SNEGSKA (reference sequence). The CDR3 spans 13 residues. V was pared by 6 bases and J by 5 bases, with 5 bases of the junction left unmatched. The CDR3: CSAPSGRRDTQYF. CDR3 in DNA: TGCAGTGCCCCTAGCGGGAGACGAGATACGCAGTATTTT.

This clonotype was counted many times. The chain recombines TRBV7-6 with TRBJ1-6; perhaps TRBD1 as D (6 bases). Trimming removed 5 bases from V and 10 bases from J, with 33 bases in between. This CDR3 is 20 amino acids long. Germline lookup yields CDR1 SGHVS and CDR2 FNYEAQ. In DNA, the CDR3 is TGTGCCAGCAGCAATATAACAGGGAGGGTAGGGCAAGGCTCGGAATCACCCCTCCACTTT. Amino acid sequence: CASSNITGRVGQGSESPLHF.

V usage is TRBV20-1 and J usage is TRBJ2-2, with 15 bases that match TRBD2. Germline V gene sequence: CDR1 DFQATT, CDR2 SNEGSKA (reference sequence). CDR3 size: 17 residues. After removal of 5 bases from V and 5 bases from J, the junction contained 9 bases not matched to a gene. This CDR3 reads CSADGTSGGTGTGELFF. CDR3 DNA: TGCAGTGCTGATGGGACTAGCGGGGGGACCGGTACCGGGGAGCTGTTTTTT.

Many counts were recorded for this clonotype. This chain uses TRBV6-5 with TRBJ2-5; a possible D gene is TRBD1 (6 bases). This CDR3 has 15 residues. Germline loops: CDR1 MNHEY, CDR2 SVGAGI. V dropped 2 bases and J dropped 4 bases, with 14 bases sitting between them. Written as DNA, the CDR3 is TGTGCCAGCAGTTACGCAGGACAGTCGGGAGAGACCCAGTACTTC. This sequence encodes CASSYAGQSGETQYF.